These T cell receptor beta chains were read from a single sample in a study of T cell responses to AZD1222 COVID-19 vaccine. Only in-frame clones appear in the TCRdb table, and some are missing; sequencing was by immunoSEQ multiplex PCR. Among about 220,000 clones listed, around 93% were seen once. Sequencing was performed on peripheral blood, taken on day 0 of MenACWY control vaccination. Receptors were obtained from an adult in good health. Both conserved end residues are part of each CDR3. The D gene is left open where the match is weak. Size is omitted from some rows. Given values are once, few, many or a class for expanded clones.

j_gene,d_gene,abundance,v_gene,CDR3aa,CDR3nt
TRBJ1-2,-,once,TRBV3-1/TRBV3-2,CASSQDSSRAHGYTF,TGTGCCAGCAGCCAAGATTCGAGTAGAGCACACGGCTACACCTTC
TRBJ2-1,-,-,TRBV13,CASSLGRLYNEQFF,TGTGCCAGCAGCTTAGGCCGCCTGTACAATGAGCAGTTCTTC
TRBJ1-6,-,-,TRBV4-2,CASSQDRGSLNYNSPLHF,TGTGCCAGCAGCCAAGATCGCGGCAGCTTAAACTATAATTCACCCCTCCACTTT
TRBJ1-2,-,-,TRBV9,CASSVGEGGDYGYTF,TGTGCCAGCAGCGTAGGGGAAGGAGGGGACTATGGCTACACCTTC
TRBJ1-2,-,once,TRBV5-1,CASSLGQANYGYTF,TGCGCCAGCAGCCTAGGCCAAGCTAACTATGGCTACACCTTC
TRBJ2-1,-,-,TRBV5-8,CASSLFRAGSDNEQFF,TGTGCCAGCAGCTTGTTTAGGGCAGGGTCAGACAATGAGCAGTTCTTC
TRBJ2-2,-,-,TRBV19,CGSRTGNTGELFF,TGTGGATCCCGGACGGGGAACACCGGGGAGCTGTTTTTT
TRBJ2-3,TRBD1,-,TRBV12-5,CASGLQGADTQYF,TGTGCTAGTGGTTTACAGGGGGCAGATACGCAGTATTTT
TRBJ2-6,TRBD1,-,TRBV18,CASSPRTGVLTGANVLTF,TGTGCCAGCTCACCCCGGACAGGGGTGTTGACTGGGGCCAACGTCCTGACTTTC
TRBJ1-4,-,once,TRBV30,CAWTLGTTFAKLFF,TGTGCCTGGACCCTTGGGACGACATTCGCGAAACTGTTTTTT
TRBJ1-1,-,-,TRBV28,CASRSGTAQPNTEAFF,TGTGCCAGCAGATCCGGGACTGCACAGCCAAACACTGAAGCTTTCTTT
TRBJ2-2,-,-,TRBV7-3,CASSPRGKSGELFF,TGTGCCAGCAGCCCCCGGGGGAAATCTGGGGAGCTGTTTTTT
TRBJ1-1,-,-,TRBV5-5,CASSLVSTLSLNTEAFF,TGTGCCAGCAGCTTGGTTTCGACCTTAAGCTTGAACACTGAAGCTTTCTTT
TRBJ2-3,TRBD2,-,TRBV5-4,CASSLSGGASDTQYF,TGTGCCAGCAGTCTTAGCGGGGGGGCTTCAGATACGCAGTATTTT
TRBJ1-2,TRBD1,-,TRBV5-1,CASSWIPGQVNYGYTF,TGCGCCAGCAGCTGGATACCGGGACAGGTAAACTATGGCTACACCTTC
TRBJ2-3,-,-,TRBV5-1,CASSFGGTSTDTQYF,TGCGCCAGCAGCTTTGGAGGTACTAGCACAGATACGCAGTATTTT
TRBJ1-1,TRBD1,once,TRBV25-1,CATRRRTGAEAFF,TGTGCCACCCGTCGTCGGACAGGGGCTGAAGCTTTCTTT
TRBJ1-2,-,-,TRBV5-4,CASSLGTGLNYGYTF,TGTGCCAGCAGCTTGGGGACCGGGCTTAACTATGGCTACACCTTC
TRBJ2-1,-,-,TRBV9,CASSVGTHSYNEQFF,TGTGCCAGCAGCGTGGGGACCCACTCCTACAATGAGCAGTTCTTC
TRBJ2-3,TRBD2,once,TRBV6-4,CASSRISGGRTDTQYF,TGTGCCAGCAGTAGGATTAGCGGGGGGCGCACAGATACGCAGTATTTT
TRBJ1-4,-,-,TRBV3-1/TRBV3-2,CASSQELTNEKLFF,TGTGCCAGCAGCCAAGAACTCACTAATGAAAAACTGTTTTTT
TRBJ1-1,TRBD1,-,TRBV7-6,CASSPRQGMGSEAFF,TGTGCCAGCAGCCCAAGACAGGGAATGGGGTCTGAAGCTTTCTTT
TRBJ1-2,-,-,TRBV24-1,CATRDRLNYGYTF,TGTGCCACCCGAGACAGACTTAACTATGGCTACACCTTC
TRBJ1-1,-,-,TRBV2,CASTGSRMNTEAFF,TGTGCCAGCACGGGGAGTCGGATGAACACTGAAGCTTTCTTT
TRBJ2-1,-,-,TRBV10-2,CASSERQNSYNEQFF,TGCGCCAGCAGTGAAAGACAGAACTCCTACAATGAGCAGTTCTTC
TRBJ1-1,-,once,TRBV27,CASKRGVATTEAFF,TGTGCCAGCAAAAGAGGGGTGGCTACCACTGAAGCTTTCTTT
TRBJ1-2,TRBD1,-,TRBV18,CASSRGQGAGYTF,TGTGCCAGCTCGCGCGGACAGGGGGCCGGCTACACCTTC
TRBJ1-2,-,-,TRBV11-2,CASRGWGRNYGYTF,TGTGCCAGCAGGGGGTGGGGGCGCAACTATGGCTACACCTTC
TRBJ1-4,-,-,TRBV11-2,CASSLGEKLFF,TGTGCCAGCAGCTTAGGTGAAAAACTGTTTTTT
TRBJ1-3,-,-,TRBV5-5,CASSPEGVVNTIYF,TGTGCCAGCAGCCCCGAGGGGGTTGTAAACACCATATATTTT
TRBJ2-7,TRBD1,-,TRBV7-6,CASSSAGTGGYEQYF,TGTGCCAGCAGCTCCGCCGGGACAGGGGGCTACGAGCAGTACTTC
TRBJ2-6,-,-,TRBV7-2,CASSEPSSGANVLTF,TGTGCCAGCAGCGAGCCAAGCTCTGGGGCCAACGTCCTGACTTTC
TRBJ1-3,-,-,TRBV28,CASSLSGANIRMDF,TGTGCCAGCAGCCTCTCGGGCGCTAACATAAGGATGGATTTT
TRBJ1-4,-,-,TRBV4-1,CASTTYSPNEKLFF,TGCGCCAGCACCACTTACAGTCCTAATGAAAAACTGTTTTTT
TRBJ2-5,TRBD1,-,TRBV30,CAWSLQGMYQETQYF,TGTGCCTGGAGTTTACAGGGGATGTACCAAGAGACCCAGTACTTC
TRBJ2-7,-,once,TRBV20-1,CSASHPGIRYEQYF,TGCAGTGCTAGTCACCCAGGGATTCGCTACGAGCAGTACTTC
TRBJ1-2,-,-,TRBV11-2,CASSLKSDGVYGYTF,TGTGCCAGCAGCTTGAAATCGGACGGGGTCTATGGCTACACCTTC
TRBJ2-2,-,-,TRBV21-1,CASSPGQGATGELFF,TGTGCCAGCAGCCCGGGACAGGGGGCTACCGGGGAGCTGTTTTTT
TRBJ2-5,-,-,TRBV27,CASSQLTGRYQETQYF,TGTGCCAGCAGCCAATTGACGGGTCGATACCAAGAGACCCAGTACTTC
TRBJ2-1,TRBD1,-,TRBV5-1,CASSQGTGTSSYNEQFF,TGCGCCAGCAGCCAAGGGACAGGGACGAGCTCCTACAATGAGCAGTTCTTC
TRBJ1-4,TRBD1,few,TRBV28,CASRKGDSREKLFF,TGTGCCAGCAGGAAAGGGGACAGCCGAGAAAAACTGTTTTTT
TRBJ1-2,-,-,TRBV30,CAWSLHRDYGYTF,TGTGCCTGGAGTCTGCACAGGGACTATGGCTACACCTTC
TRBJ1-4,-,-,TRBV10-1,CASSPGAGGEKLFF,TGCGCCAGCAGCCCCGGGGCTGGTGGTGAAAAACTGTTTTTT
TRBJ1-6,-,-,TRBV19,CASSIGTANSPLHF,TGTGCCAGTAGTATAGGGACGGCTAATTCACCCCTCCACTTT
TRBJ1-5,-,-,TRBV19,CASSGERDIYQPQHF,TGTGCCAGTAGTGGGGAGCGGGACATTTATCAGCCCCAGCATTTT
TRBJ2-7,-,-,TRBV28,CASSSGTVIYEQYF,TGTGCCAGCAGTTCCGGGACGGTGATCTACGAGCAGTACTTC
TRBJ2-1,TRBD1,-,TRBV7-9,CASSSGQGGFF,TGTGCCAGCAGTTCGGGACAGGGTGGGTTCTTC
TRBJ2-1,TRBD2,-,TRBV7-9,CASSRSGGAYNEQFF,TGTGCCAGCAGCCGCAGCGGGGGGGCCTACAATGAGCAGTTCTTC
TRBJ2-5,-,-,TRBV7-8,CASTVDLIQETQYF,TGTGCCAGCACCGTAGATCTCATCCAAGAGACCCAGTACTTC
TRBJ1-3,-,-,TRBV19,CASPRGGPGNTIYF,TGTGCCAGCCCCAGGGGAGGCCCTGGAAACACCATATATTTT
TRBJ1-6,TRBD1,-,TRBV6-2/TRBV6-3,CASSYSHTGGEGPLHF,TGTGCCAGCAGTTACTCGCATACAGGGGGCGAGGGACCCCTCCACTTT
TRBJ1-1,TRBD1,once,TRBV30,CAWIGGQGNTEAFF,TGTGCCTGGATTGGGGGACAGGGGAACACTGAAGCTTTCTTT
TRBJ1-2,-,-,TRBV28,CASGESGLSYTF,TGTGCCAGCGGGGAATCAGGGCTATCCTACACCTTC
TRBJ2-1,TRBD2,-,TRBV6-5,CASSRTSGGYNEQFF,TGTGCCAGCAGTCGGACTAGCGGGGGATACAATGAGCAGTTCTTC
TRBJ2-1,-,-,TRBV20-1,CSAGIGEQFF,TGCAGTGCTGGTATTGGTGAGCAGTTCTTC
TRBJ1-3,-,-,TRBV6-5,CASSPVSSGNTIYF,TGTGCCAGCAGCCCAGTCAGCTCTGGAAACACCATATATTTT
TRBJ1-1,TRBD1,-,TRBV3-1/TRBV3-2,CASSQTGGGNTEAFF,TGTGCCAGCAGCCAGACAGGGGGGGGGAACACTGAAGCTTTCTTT
TRBJ1-5,-,-,TRBV4-2,CASSPEAGYGNQPQHF,TGTGCCAGCAGCCCAGAGGCAGGATATGGCAATCAGCCCCAGCATTTT
TRBJ2-4,TRBD1,-,TRBV5-4,CASSLEPGGVKNIQYF,TGTGCCAGCAGCTTGGAACCAGGGGGCGTCAAAAACATTCAGTACTTC